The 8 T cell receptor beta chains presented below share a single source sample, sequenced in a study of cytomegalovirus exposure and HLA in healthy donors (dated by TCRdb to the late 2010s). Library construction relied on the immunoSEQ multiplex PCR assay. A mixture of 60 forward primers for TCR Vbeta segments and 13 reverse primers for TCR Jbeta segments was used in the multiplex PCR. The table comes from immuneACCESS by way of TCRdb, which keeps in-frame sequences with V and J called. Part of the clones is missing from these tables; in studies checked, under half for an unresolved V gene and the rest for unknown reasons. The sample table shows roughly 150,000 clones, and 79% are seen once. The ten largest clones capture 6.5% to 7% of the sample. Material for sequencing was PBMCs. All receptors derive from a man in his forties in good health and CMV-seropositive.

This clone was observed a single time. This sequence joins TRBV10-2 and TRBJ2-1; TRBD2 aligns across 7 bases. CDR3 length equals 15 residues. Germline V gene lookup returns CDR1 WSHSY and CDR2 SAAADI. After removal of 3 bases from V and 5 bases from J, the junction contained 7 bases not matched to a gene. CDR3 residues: CASSEQGLENNEQFF. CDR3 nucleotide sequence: TGCGCCAGCAGTGAACAAGGACTAGAGAACAATGAGCAGTTCTTC.

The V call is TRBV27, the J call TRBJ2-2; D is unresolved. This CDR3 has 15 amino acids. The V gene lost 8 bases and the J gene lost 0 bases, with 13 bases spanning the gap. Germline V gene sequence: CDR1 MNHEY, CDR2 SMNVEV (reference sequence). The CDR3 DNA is TGTGCCAGCCCAGGAATACCTTCGAACACCGGGGAGCTGTTTTTT. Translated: CASPGIPSNTGELFF.

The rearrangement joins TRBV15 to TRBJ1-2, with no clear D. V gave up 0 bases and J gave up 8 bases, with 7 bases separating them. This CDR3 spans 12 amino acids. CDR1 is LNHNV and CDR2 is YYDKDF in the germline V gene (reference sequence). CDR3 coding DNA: TGTGCCACCAGCAGAGACGGCGGGGGCTACACCTTC. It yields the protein CATSRDGGGYTF.

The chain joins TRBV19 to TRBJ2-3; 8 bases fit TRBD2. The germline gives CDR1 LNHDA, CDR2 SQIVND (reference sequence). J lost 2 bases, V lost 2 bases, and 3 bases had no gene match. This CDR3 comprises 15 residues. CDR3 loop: CASSISGSTTDTQYF. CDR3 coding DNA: TGTGCCAGTAGTATAAGCGGGAGTACCACAGATACGCAGTATTTT.

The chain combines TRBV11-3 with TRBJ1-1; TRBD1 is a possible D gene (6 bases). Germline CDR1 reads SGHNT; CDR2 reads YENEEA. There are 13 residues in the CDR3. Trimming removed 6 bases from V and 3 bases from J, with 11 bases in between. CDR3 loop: CASSSQGHTEAFF. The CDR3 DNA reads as TGTGCCAGCAGTTCACAGGGTCACACTGAAGCTTTCTTT.

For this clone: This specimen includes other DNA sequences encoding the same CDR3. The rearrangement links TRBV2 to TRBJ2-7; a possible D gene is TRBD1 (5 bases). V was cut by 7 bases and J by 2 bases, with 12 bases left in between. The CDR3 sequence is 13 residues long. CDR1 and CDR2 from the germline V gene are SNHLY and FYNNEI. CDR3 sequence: CASTRDSPYEQYF. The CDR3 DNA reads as TGTGCCAGCACCAGAGACAGTCCCTACGAGCAGTACTTC.

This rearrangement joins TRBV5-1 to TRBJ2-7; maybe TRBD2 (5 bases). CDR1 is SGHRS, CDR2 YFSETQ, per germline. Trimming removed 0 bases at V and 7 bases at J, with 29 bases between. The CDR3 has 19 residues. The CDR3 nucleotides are TGCGCCAGCAGCTTGGGACAACTCGACTACGAGGTAGTAATGGGGGAGCAGTACTTC. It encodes CASSLGQLDYEVVMGEQYF.

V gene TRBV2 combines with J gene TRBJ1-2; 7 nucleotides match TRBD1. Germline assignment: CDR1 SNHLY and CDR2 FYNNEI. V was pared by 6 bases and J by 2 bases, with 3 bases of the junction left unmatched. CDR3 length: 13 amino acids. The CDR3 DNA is TGTGCCAGCAGGAGGGACAGCAACTATGGCTACACCTTC. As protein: CASRRDSNYGYTF. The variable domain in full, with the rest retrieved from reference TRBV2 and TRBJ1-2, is EPEVTQTPSHQVTQMGQEVILRCVPISNHLYFYWYRQILGQKVEFLVSFYNNEISEKSEIFDDQFSVERPDGSNFTLKIRSTKLEDSAMYFCASRRDSNYGYTFGSGTRLTVV.